This T cell receptor beta chain was identified in a study of cytomegalovirus exposure and HLA in healthy donors. Donors showed nominal health when sampled, although they likely had unrecorded immune exposures. Vbeta (60) and Jbeta (13) primers were used in the PCR. The method was immunoSEQ multiplex PCR; TCRdb's version includes in-frame clones alone and lacks a portion of them. This sample has approximately 300,000 clones; 84% occur once, and the top ten carry 2% to 2.5%. Germline loops: CDR1 MNHNS, CDR2 SASEGT. The V end lost 3 bases, the J end lost 3 bases, and 9 bases lay between the germline ends. CDR3 length: 14 residues.

The TCR sequence derives from a woman aged 40 to 50 in good health and CMV-seropositive. The J gene is TRBJ1-5, the V gene TRBV6-1; D is possibly TRBD1 (5 bases). The sample consisted of PBMCs. The DNA of the CDR3 is TGTGCCAGCAGTGAGTTGGGGCTCAATCAGCCCCAGCATTTT. As protein: CASSELGLNQPQHF.